This entry describes one TCR beta chain. V gave up 0 bases and J gave up 5 bases, with 19 bases separating them. Germline-derived CDR1 and CDR2 are LGHNA and YSLEER. The CDR3 length is 17 residues. Sequenced by immunoSEQ multiplex PCR; TCRdb stores in-frame clones only, minus some. The top ten hold around 1.1% of the sample, which has roughly 2 million clones, about 95% seen once. Positive CCR7 selection of CD45RO-negative cells yielded the naive CD8 cells, and terminally differentiated effector memory CD45RA+ cells were excluded. The data were obtained in a study of shared clonotypes between healthy human individuals.

The sequenced sample consisted of naive CD8+ T cells sorted from blood. The sequence came from a young man in good health. The chain couples TRBV4-3 to TRBJ2-5, with D tentatively TRBD2 (7 bases). The DNA of the CDR3 is TGCGCCAGCAGCCAAGACCTGGCCGGGGGGCTGGAGGAGACCCAGTACTTC. Protein sequence: CASSQDLAGGLEETQYF.